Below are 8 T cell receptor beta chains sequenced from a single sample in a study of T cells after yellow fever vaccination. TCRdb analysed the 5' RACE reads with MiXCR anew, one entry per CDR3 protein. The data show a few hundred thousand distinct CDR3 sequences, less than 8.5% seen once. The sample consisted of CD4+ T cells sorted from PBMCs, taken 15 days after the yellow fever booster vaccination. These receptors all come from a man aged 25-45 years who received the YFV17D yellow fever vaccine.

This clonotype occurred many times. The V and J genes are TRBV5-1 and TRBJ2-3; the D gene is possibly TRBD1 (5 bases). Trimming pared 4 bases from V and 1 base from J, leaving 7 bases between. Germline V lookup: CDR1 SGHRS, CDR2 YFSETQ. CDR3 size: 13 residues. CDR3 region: CASSKQGTDTQYF. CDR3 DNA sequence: TGCGCCAGCAGCAAACAGGGCACAGATACGCAGTATTTT.

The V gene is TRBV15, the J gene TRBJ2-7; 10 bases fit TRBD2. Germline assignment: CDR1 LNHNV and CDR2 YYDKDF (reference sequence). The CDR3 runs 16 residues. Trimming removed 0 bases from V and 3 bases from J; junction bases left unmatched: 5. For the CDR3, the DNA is TGTGCCACCAGCAGAGATCGGCTAGCGGGAGTCTACGAGCAGTACTTC. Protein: CATSRDRLAGVYEQYF.

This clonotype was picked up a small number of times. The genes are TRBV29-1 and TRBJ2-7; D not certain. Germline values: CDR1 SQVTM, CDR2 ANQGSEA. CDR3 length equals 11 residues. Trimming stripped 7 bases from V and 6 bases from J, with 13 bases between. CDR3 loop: CSAVWVGEQYF. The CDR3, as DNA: TGCAGCGCCGTTTGGGTGGGCGAGCAGTACTTC.

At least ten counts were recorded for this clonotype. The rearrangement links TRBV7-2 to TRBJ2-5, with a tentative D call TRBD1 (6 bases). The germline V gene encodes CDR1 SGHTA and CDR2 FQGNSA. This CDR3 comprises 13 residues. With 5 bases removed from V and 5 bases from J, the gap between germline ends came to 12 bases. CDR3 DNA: TGTGCCAGCAGCGGGGGCAGGGTCGAGACCCAGTACTTC. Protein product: CASSGGRVETQYF.

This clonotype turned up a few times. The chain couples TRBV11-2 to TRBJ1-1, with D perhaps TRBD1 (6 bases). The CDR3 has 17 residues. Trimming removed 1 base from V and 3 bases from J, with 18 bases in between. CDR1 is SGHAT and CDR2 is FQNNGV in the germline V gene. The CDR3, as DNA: TGTGCCAGCAGCTTAGTCCAAATGGGGGGGGGGCACACTGAAGCTTTCTTT. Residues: CASSLVQMGGGHTEAFF.

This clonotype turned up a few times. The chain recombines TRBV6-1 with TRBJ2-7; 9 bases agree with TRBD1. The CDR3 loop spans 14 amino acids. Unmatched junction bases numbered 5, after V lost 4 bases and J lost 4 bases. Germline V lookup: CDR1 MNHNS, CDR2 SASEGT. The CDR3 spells CASSAPGQGYEQYF. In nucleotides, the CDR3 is TGTGCCAGCAGTGCTCCGGGACAGGGATACGAGCAGTACTTC.

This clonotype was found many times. CDR3 coding DNA: TGTGCCACCAGCAATATCGGGTCTAGCACAGATACGCAGTATTTT. Translation: CATSNIGSSTDTQYF. The chain carries TRBV15 and TRBJ2-3; no clear D gene. Germline V CDR1 and CDR2: LNHNV, YYDKDF (reference sequence). The V and J ends lost 4 bases and 0 bases respectively, with 11 bases between them. The CDR3 totals 15 residues.

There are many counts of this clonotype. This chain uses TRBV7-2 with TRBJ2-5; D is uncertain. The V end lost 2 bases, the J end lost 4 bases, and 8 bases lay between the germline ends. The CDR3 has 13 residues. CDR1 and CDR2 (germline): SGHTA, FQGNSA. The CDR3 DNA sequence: TGTGCCAGCAGCTTACAGCCCTCAGAGACCCAGTACTTC. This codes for CASSLQPSETQYF.